This note documents a single T cell receptor (beta chain) sequence. These data are taken from a study of T cell responses to AZD1222 COVID-19 vaccine. The table came from immunoSEQ multiplex PCR; TCRdb's copy has only in-frame clones and leaves some out. Of about 130,000 clones in the sample, 80% to 90% were seen once. The receptor comes from an adult in good health. Sequencing was performed on peripheral blood, taken on day 0 of AZD1222 vaccination.

In nucleotides, the CDR3 is TGCGCCAGCAGCCAGGCGGGAGGAGCGCGCTACGAGCAGTACTTC. Amino acids: CASSQAGGARYEQYF. The chain couples TRBV4-1 to TRBJ2-7, with 8 bases aligning to TRBD2. CDR1 is MGHRA, CDR2 YSYEKL, per germline. V was pared by 3 bases and J by 3 bases, with 7 bases of the junction left unmatched. CDR3 size: 15 residues.